A selection of T cell receptor beta chains follows, all from one sample in a study of T cells in Graves' hyperthyroidism and ophthalmopathy. TCRdb re-derived calls from the multiplex PCR reads in MiXCR, one entry per CDR3 protein. The repertoire holds more than 500,000 distinct CDR3 sequences, with 15% to 20% as singletons. Material for sequencing was blood. These receptors all stem from a young woman with Graves' hyperthyroidism. Each CDR3 is given without its conserved first and last residue. A row's size may be missing; if present it is once, few, many or a size class.

v_gene	abundance	CDR3aa
TRBV7-2	many	ASSFRRTGELF
TRBV5-5	few	ASSPWDSLYGYT
TRBV20-1	many	SAPPRGASYEQY
TRBV9	.	ASSPSGSQILYGYT
TRBV18	few	ASSPVILSGSQGEQF
TRBV29-1	many	SDHTEAF
TRBV12-3/TRBV12-4	many	ASSLRPAVSGANVLT
TRBV24-1	few	ATSSPTGTTNTGELF
TRBV5-5	.	ASSLEFSRDSKGNTQY
TRBV2	many	ASRRRAKNIQY
TRBV4-2	few	ASSQPDRGGEQY
TRBV2	.	ASTGLAGGLEQF
TRBV7-2	many	ASSLVGGRADEQY
TRBV5-4	.	ASSLAPGRYRETQY
TRBV2	many	ASNGQGARYEQY
TRBV24-1	.	ATSEQGKQF
TRBV28	.	ATTRQGHYGYT
TRBV9	.	ASSPHGTDTQY
TRBV6-1	many	ASSNLRFGYT
TRBV19	few	ASTSGFNTGELF
TRBV20-1	many	SARDRRSSYEQY
TRBV29-1	.	SVVHSYNEQF
TRBV12-3/TRBV12-4	many	ASSEAGAVYEQY
TRBV27	many	ASSSFGTSGRGNEQF
TRBV27	.	ASRGPISNYGYT
TRBV20-1	.	SARGSSDGLLYEQY
TRBV29-1	many	SVEAGSTSGNEQF
TRBV28	many	ASSLIGSGRALETQY
TRBV3-1	many	ASSHRTGEKLF
TRBV2	many	ASMEDSTGELF
TRBV6-6	.	ASSYSVGDTQY
TRBV20-1	few	SARDMGEQY
TRBV2	few	ASRSRTSAASSYNEQF
TRBV11-2	many	ASSQRVNEQF
TRBV3-1	many	ASSQDPGRGREKLF
TRBV12-3/TRBV12-4	.	ASSFTGATTYEQY
TRBV24-1	.	ATERPGTGAGELF
TRBV7-4	.	ASSFTGLDTQY
TRBV6-5	many	ASSYDTGSFYEQY
TRBV19	.	ASSIRQLLTEAFPPLTEAF
TRBV27	many	ASKEGSPYNEQF
TRBV30	many	AWSVGQPQH
TRBV6-1	.	ASSKTTETYEQY
TRBV2	many	ASRADRADSYEQY
TRBV30	.	AWSHGTSGGNEQF
TRBV9	few	ASSARNGVKPQH
TRBV28	many	ASSRPPDTYGYT
TRBV12-5	few	ASGLIQDRETQY
TRBV3-1	few	ASSQDRRVAGYNEQF
TRBV29-1	.	SVDVQGSNEKLF
TRBV19	few	ASSIRGLNEQF
TRBV5-4	.	ASSLEFRADNEQF
TRBV13	many	ASTEDSNTEAF
TRBV27	.	ASGPGTDTQY